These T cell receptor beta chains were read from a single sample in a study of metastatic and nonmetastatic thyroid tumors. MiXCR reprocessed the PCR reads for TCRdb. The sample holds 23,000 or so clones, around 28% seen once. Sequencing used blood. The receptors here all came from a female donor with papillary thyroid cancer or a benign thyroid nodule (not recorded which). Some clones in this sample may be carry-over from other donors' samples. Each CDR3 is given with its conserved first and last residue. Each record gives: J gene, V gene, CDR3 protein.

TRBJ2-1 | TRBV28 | CVSNGLAGGNLYNEQFF
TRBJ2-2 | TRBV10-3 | CATFAGPNTGDLFF
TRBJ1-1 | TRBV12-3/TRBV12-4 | CASSFQRNTEAFF
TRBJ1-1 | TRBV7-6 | CASSPDGVGTEAFF
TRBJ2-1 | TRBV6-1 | CASSEGGIRNEQFF
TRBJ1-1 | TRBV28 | CASSLDRGLDTEAFF
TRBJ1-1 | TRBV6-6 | CASSYVGGGLNTEAFF
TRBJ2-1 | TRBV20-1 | CSAPLGTNDEQFF
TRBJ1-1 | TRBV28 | CASEINPDRGLNTEAFF
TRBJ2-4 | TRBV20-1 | CSARDIGRVDIQYF
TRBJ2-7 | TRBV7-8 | CASSPHSYEQYF
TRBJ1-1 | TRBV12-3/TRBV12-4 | CASQDGLNTEAFF
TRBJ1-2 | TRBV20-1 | CSARPTGGNNYGYTF
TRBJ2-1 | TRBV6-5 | CASSYREQGAEVDEQFF
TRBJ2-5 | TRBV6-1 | CASDRGSAETQYF
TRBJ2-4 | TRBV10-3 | CAISDYGTGKNIQYF